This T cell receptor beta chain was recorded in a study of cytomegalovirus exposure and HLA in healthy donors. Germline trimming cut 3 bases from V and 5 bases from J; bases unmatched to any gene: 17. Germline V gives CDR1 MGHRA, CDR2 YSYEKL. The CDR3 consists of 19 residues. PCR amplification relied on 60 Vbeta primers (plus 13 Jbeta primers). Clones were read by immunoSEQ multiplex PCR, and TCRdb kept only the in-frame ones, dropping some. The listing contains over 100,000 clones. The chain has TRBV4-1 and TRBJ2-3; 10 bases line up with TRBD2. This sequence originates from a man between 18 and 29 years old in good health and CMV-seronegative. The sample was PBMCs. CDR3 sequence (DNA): TGCGCCAGCAGCCACCCCAAGGAGCGGGGGGGCTCGGCCAGAGATACGCAGTATTTT. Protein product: CASSHPKERGGSARDTQYF.